One and the same sample provided the 19 T cell receptor beta chains below, sequenced in a study of shared clonotypes between healthy human individuals. The data were produced by immunoSEQ multiplex PCR, yet TCRdb's version contains in-frame clones alone and is incomplete. Among 300,000 to 400,000 clones listed, over 70% were seen once. Source material: memory CD4+ T cells sorted from blood. Indicated subset: CD45RA-negative fraction. These receptors all come from a man aged 25 to 40 in good health.

This chain joins TRBV9 and TRBJ1-6; D possibly corresponds to TRBD1 (5 bases). The CDR3 is 16 amino acids. V was trimmed by 1 base and J by 0 bases, leaving 8 bases between them. CDR1 is SGDLS and CDR2 is YYNGEE in the germline V gene. DNA for the CDR3: TGTGCCAGCAGCGTATCAGGGAGCTCCTATAATTCACCCCTCCACTTT. The encoded protein is CASSVSGSSYNSPLHF.

This CDR3 reads CASSPGQGGTGELFF. DNA for the CDR3: TGCGCCAGCAGTCCGGGACAGGGGGGCACCGGGGAGCTGTTTTTT. The rearrangement links TRBV5-1 to TRBJ2-2, with 11 bases that match TRBD1. The CDR3 extends over 15 amino acids. The germline V gene encodes CDR1 SGHRS and CDR2 YFSETQ. The trim removed 5 bases at V and 4 bases at J, leaving 4 bases unmatched. The whole variable domain, remainder taken from reference TRBV5-1 and TRBJ2-2, is KAGVTQTPRYLIKTRGQQVTLSCSPISGHRSVSWYQQTPGQGLQFLFEYFSETQRNKGNFPGRFSGRQFSNSRSEMNVSTLELGDSALYLCASSPGQGGTGELFFGEGSRLTVL.

The chain employs TRBV27 and TRBJ2-3, with 12 bases fitting TRBD2. CDR3 length: 16 amino acids. With V trimmed by 5 bases and J by 7 bases, 10 bases remained unmatched. The V gene's germline CDR1 is MNHEY and CDR2 SMNVEV (reference sequence). The CDR3 here is CASSPTTSGSKNTQYF. CDR3 bases: TGTGCCAGCAGTCCCACGACTAGCGGGAGTAAAAATACGCAGTATTTT.

A single count supports this clone. The V and J genes are TRBV5-8 and TRBJ2-7; tentative D call: TRBD1 (5 bases). Germline loops: CDR1 SGHTS, CDR2 YDEGEE. Trimming cost V 7 bases and J 3 bases, with 11 bases left between them. There are 12 residues in the CDR3. CDR3: CASRQWSYEQYF. CDR3 coding DNA: TGTGCCAGCCGACAGTGGAGCTACGAGCAGTACTTC. The full variable domain, in which reference TRBV5-8 and TRBJ2-7 provide the parts outside the CDR3, is EAGVTQSPTHLIKTRGQQATLRCSPISGHTSVYWYQQALGLGLQFLLWYDEGEERNRGNFPPRFSGRQFPNYSSELNVNALELEDSALYLCASRQWSYEQYFGPGTRLTVT.

The sample holds one count of this clone. The gene calls are TRBV5-1 and TRBJ1-4, with unresolved D. The CDR3 has 15 amino acids. The V gene's germline CDR1 is SGHRS and CDR2 YFSETQ. The ends were cut back, 0 bases at V and 0 bases at J, with 6 bases in the middle. DNA for the CDR3: TGCGCCAGCAGCTTGGATGAGCCAACTAATGAAAAACTGTTTTTT. Translation gives CASSLDEPTNEKLFF.

The V call is TRBV27, the J call TRBJ2-3, with D possibly matching TRBD1 (6 bases). V lost 1 base and J lost 1, with 18 bases in between. The V gene's germline CDR1 is MNHEY and CDR2 SMNVEV (reference sequence). This CDR3 is 18 amino acids long. CDR3 nucleotides: TGTGCCAGCAGTTTATTGGGTGGGACACTCGCACGCACAGATACGCAGTATTTT. This gives the protein CASSLLGGTLARTDTQYF.

V gene TRBV9 combines with J gene TRBJ2-7; 14 bases match TRBD2. Germline assignment: CDR1 SGDLS and CDR2 YYNGEE. J lost 3 bases, V lost 4 bases, and 9 bases had no gene match. This CDR3 spans 17 amino acids. The CDR3 loop reads CASSSGLAGGKNYEQYF. The CDR3 DNA follows: TGTGCCAGCAGCTCAGGACTAGCGGGAGGTAAAAACTACGAGCAGTACTTC.

The chain recombines TRBV6-5 with TRBJ1-2; no clear D. Germline V gives CDR1 MNHEY, CDR2 SVGAGI. V shed 0 bases and J shed 6 bases, with 11 bases lying between them. The CDR3 extends over 14 amino acids. CDR3 coding DNA: TGTGCCAGCAGTTACTCCCCCGGGGTCAATGGCTACACCTTC. Protein: CASSYSPGVNGYTF.

This rearrangement joins TRBV11-2 to TRBJ2-7, with a weak D call TRBD1 (6 bases). CDR1 and CDR2 (germline): SGHAT, FQNNGV. This CDR3 comprises 15 residues. The V end was cut by 0 bases, the J end by 4 bases, with 13 bases between. The CDR3: CASSLDLGQYYEQYF. CDR3 nucleotides: TGTGCCAGCAGCTTAGATCTAGGACAGTATTACGAGCAGTACTTC. The variable domain in full, with the rest retrieved from reference TRBV11-2 and TRBJ2-7, is EAGVAQSPRYKIIEKRQSVAFWCNPISGHATLYWYQQILGQGPKLLIQFQNNGVVDDSQLPKDRFSAERLKGVDSTLKIQPAKLEDSAVYLCASSLDLGQYYEQYFGPGTRLTVT.

The gene calls are TRBV19 and TRBJ2-7; D uncertain. Germline CDR1 reads LNHDA; CDR2 reads SQIVND (reference sequence). CDR3 length: 15 residues. With 1 base removed from V and 4 bases from J, the gap between germline ends came to 14 bases. The CDR3 spells CASSIGIQMPYEQYF. CDR3 nucleotides: TGTGCCAGTAGTATAGGAATCCAGATGCCGTACGAGCAGTACTTC.

A remark on this clone: A read error is the likely source, as a far larger clone sits one nucleotide away. The chain employs TRBV7-2 and TRBJ1-1; unclear D gene. Germline values: CDR1 SGHTA, CDR2 FQGNSA. Trimming took off 4 bases at V and 1 base at J, with 7 bases between the two ends. This CDR3 is built from 13 residues. The CDR3 DNA sequence: TGTGCCAGCAGCTCAGACCAGAACACTGAAGCTTTCTTT. It yields the protein CASSSDQNTEAFF.

The chain joins TRBV5-6 to TRBJ2-1; the D is unclear. The germline V gene encodes CDR1 SGHDT and CDR2 YYEEEE. V was trimmed by 4 bases and J by 5 bases, leaving 7 bases between them. The CDR3 is 12 amino acids. CDR3 protein: CASSLQDNEQFF. CDR3 DNA sequence: TGTGCCAGCAGCCTCCAGGACAATGAGCAGTTCTTC.

The J gene is TRBJ1-1, the V gene TRBV18; tentative D call: TRBD1 (5 bases). There are 13 residues in the CDR3. V was clipped by 3 bases and J by 7 bases, with 12 bases between them. Germline V lookup: CDR1 KGHSH, CDR2 LQKENI. The CDR3 coding sequence is TGTGCCAGCTCACCTACCCCCCAGGGTGAAGCTTTCTTT. Translation gives CASSPTPQGEAFF.

The chain is built from TRBV5-1 and TRBJ1-1; D is ambiguous. CDR1 is SGHRS and CDR2 is YFSETQ in the germline V gene. V was cut by 4 bases and J by 1 base, with 8 bases left in between. This CDR3 has 13 residues. The CDR3 coding sequence is TGCGCCAGCAGCCGAGACGGGAACACTGAAGCTTTCTTT. Translating gives CASSRDGNTEAFF. The whole variable domain, remainder taken from reference TRBV5-1 and TRBJ1-1, is KAGVTQTPRYLIKTRGQQVTLSCSPISGHRSVSWYQQTPGQGLQFLFEYFSETQRNKGNFPGRFSGRQFSNSRSEMNVSTLELGDSALYLCASSRDGNTEAFFGQGTRLTVV.

This chain's CDR3 is CASGLGGFGEQFF. The CDR3 DNA sequence: TGTGCTAGTGGCCTCGGGGGGTTTGGTGAGCAGTTCTTC. This chain connects TRBV12-5 to TRBJ2-1; 7 bases fit TRBD2. This CDR3 comprises 13 residues. Germline trimming cut 6 bases from V and 9 bases from J; bases unmatched to any gene: 8. The V gene's germline CDR1 is LGHNT and CDR2 FRNRAP. Drawing the rest from reference TRBV12-5 and TRBJ2-1, the complete variable domain is DARVTQTPRHKVTEMGQEVTMRCQPILGHNTVFWYRQTMMQGLELLAYFRNRAPLDDSGMPKDRFSAEMPDATLATLKIQPSEPRDSAVYFCASGLGGFGEQFFGPGTRLTVL.

This clone has a single count. The V gene is TRBV9, the J gene TRBJ2-2, with 13 nucleotides matching TRBD2. V trimming: 2 bases; J trimming: 6 bases; junction bases outside the gene matches: 4. This CDR3 comprises 16 residues. Germline-derived CDR1 and CDR2 are SGDLS and YYNGEE. The CDR3 DNA is TGTGCCAGCAGCGTGGGGACTAGCGGGATCTCCGGGGAGCTGTTTTTT. Amino acid sequence: CASSVGTSGISGELFF. Full variable domain (missing parts from reference TRBV9 and TRBJ2-2): DSGVTQTPKHLITATGQRVTLRCSPRSGDLSVYWYQQSLDQGLQFLIQYYNGEERAKGNILERFSAQQFPDLHSELNLSSLELGDSALYFCASSVGTSGISGELFFGEGSRLTVL.

This clone appeared a single time. The chain employs TRBV7-9 and TRBJ2-2, with 10 nucleotides matching TRBD2. CDR3 length: 17 residues. The J segment lost 5 bases and the V segment lost 5 bases, leaving 11 bases of the junction unmatched. Germline V gene sequence: CDR1 SEHNR, CDR2 FQNEAQ (reference sequence). The CDR3 spells CASSKAPGTSVTGELFF. In nucleotides, the CDR3 is TGTGCCAGCAGCAAAGCCCCCGGGACTAGCGTTACCGGGGAGCTGTTTTTT. Based on the CDR3 plus reference TRBV7-9 and TRBJ2-2, the full variable domain is DTGVSQNPRHKITKRGQNVTFRCDPISEHNRLYWYRQTLGQGPEFLTYFQNEAQLEKSRLLSDRFSAERPKGSFSTLEIQRTEQGDSAMYLCASSKAPGTSVTGELFFGEGSRLTVL.

V is TRBV10-3 and J is TRBJ1-4, with D perhaps TRBD1 (5 bases). This CDR3 contains 12 residues. Trimming removed 6 bases at V and 6 bases at J, with 8 bases between. CDR1 is ENHRY, CDR2 SYGVKD, per germline. CDR3: CAISQGYEKLFF. The CDR3 DNA reads as TGTGCCATCAGCCAGGGTTATGAAAAACTGTTTTTT.

The rearrangement uses TRBV5-1 and TRBJ2-1, with 13 bases identical to TRBD2. Germline lookup yields CDR1 SGHRS and CDR2 YFSETQ. J gave up 10 bases and V 4 bases, and 5 bases lay outside the gene matches. This CDR3 has 14 amino acids. The CDR3 region has the DNA TGCGCCAGCAGCGCGGGACTAGCGGGATACGAGCAGTTCTTC. Its translation: CASSAGLAGYEQFF. Full variable domain (missing parts from reference TRBV5-1 and TRBJ2-1): KAGVTQTPRYLIKTRGQQVTLSCSPISGHRSVSWYQQTPGQGLQFLFEYFSETQRNKGNFPGRFSGRQFSNSRSEMNVSTLELGDSALYLCASSAGLAGYEQFFGPGTRLTVL.